This T cell receptor beta chain was recovered during a study of T cell responses to AZD1222 COVID-19 vaccine. Study details: Pooling covered second doses at about 4 or about 12 weeks. Study observations and caveats: Within unmutated variant regions lay the reported targets of nearly half of spike-specific TCRs. Donors were mostly white British, more females; clonal diversity possibly underestimated. At 160-218 and 743-854, vaccine-associated CD4 TCRs were dominant, and they spanned spike.

Clones were read by immunoSEQ multiplex PCR, and TCRdb kept only the in-frame ones, dropping some. In the table there are about 70,000 clones, 75% to 90% of which are singletons. About this clone itself: Its cognate antigen is unknown.

Sequenced material: peripheral blood, taken on day 0 of AZD1222 vaccination. The clonotype was recovered from an adult in good health.

Here the CDR3 reads CASSYLSGQAFYGYTF. CDR3 in DNA: TGTGCCAGCAGCTACCTATCGGGACAAGCCTTCTATGGCTACACCTTC. The chain employs TRBV5-6 and TRBJ1-2; the D gene is possibly TRBD1 (6 bases). Germline CDR1 reads SGHDT; CDR2 reads YYEEEE. Trimming pared 3 bases from V and 4 bases from J, leaving 19 bases between. This CDR3 region has 16 residues. The full variable domain, with the rest looked up from reference TRBV5-6 and TRBJ1-2, is DAGVTQSPTHLIKTRGQQVTLRCSPKSGHDTVSWYQQALGQGPQFIFQYYEEEERQRGNFPDRFSGHQFPNYSSELNVNALLLGDSALYLCASSYLSGQAFYGYTFGSGTRLTVV.